The 32 T cell receptor beta chains below come from one sample, sequenced in a study of cytomegalovirus exposure and HLA in healthy donors. The PCR ran on 60 Vbeta and 13 Jbeta primers. Here immunoSEQ multiplex PCR was the method, and the copy in TCRdb shows in-frame clones only, minus some. This table holds some 170,000 clones, 79% found once. The sequencing sample was made of PBMCs. These TCRs come from a man between 40 and 49 years old in good health and CMV-seronegative.

The rearrangement links TRBV28 to TRBJ1-2; D is unclear. V dropped 3 bases and J dropped 5 bases, with 19 bases sitting between them. The CDR3 is 16 amino acids. Germline values: CDR1 MDHEN, CDR2 SYDVKM. In nucleotides, the CDR3 is TGTGCCAGCAGTTTTGTCGGAGGAGGCTTGGCATATGGCTACACCTTC. It translates to CASSFVGGGLAYGYTF.

V gene TRBV10-3 combines with J gene TRBJ2-5, with D possibly TRBD1 on 5 matching bases. The CDR3 sequence is 13 residues long. Trimming left V 2 bases short and J 4 bases short, with 8 bases between. In germline, CDR1 is ENHRY, CDR2 SYGVKD. CDR3 coding DNA: TGTGCCATCAGTGAGGTCAGGGCAGAGACCCAGTACTTC. This codes for CAISEVRAETQYF.

The rearrangement joins TRBV28 to TRBJ2-7, with TRBD2 matching over 10 bases. V gave up 2 bases and J gave up 7 bases; unmatched junction bases: 8. The germline gives CDR1 MDHEN, CDR2 SYDVKM. The CDR3 covers 15 residues. Here the CDR3 DNA reads TGTGCCAGCAGTTTACCAGCGGGAGGGCCGAGGGAGCAGTACTTC. Residues: CASSLPAGGPREQYF. Combining the CDR3 with reference TRBV28 and TRBJ2-7 gives the whole variable domain DVKVTQSSRYLVKRTGEKVFLECVQDMDHENMFWYRQDPGLGLRLIYFSYDVKMKEKGDIPEGYSVSREKKERFSLILESASTNQTSMYLCASSLPAGGPREQYFGPGTRLTVT.

On this clone itself: A read error is likely, as this CDR3 ends without the conserved phenylalanine or tryptophan. Because the CDR3's place on the DNA is in doubt, the DNA is left out and the CDR3 is given as listed by TCRdb. J is TRBJ2-3 and V is TRBV5-4; TRBD2 is the table's D call, not checked against the DNA. Germline values: CDR1 SGHNT, CDR2 YYREEE (reference sequence). The CDR3 adds up to 12 amino acids, both ends counted. The CDR3 loop reads CASSTAGTSDMY.

The V call is TRBV7-9, the J call TRBJ1-2; D possibly corresponds to TRBD1 (5 bases). Germline values: CDR1 SEHNR, CDR2 FQNEAQ (reference sequence). The CDR3 is made up of 15 amino acids. The V end lost 1 base, the J end lost 2 bases, and 11 bases lay between the germline ends. The CDR3 sequence: CASSLGAGMNYGYTF. CDR3 in DNA: TGTGCCAGCAGCTTAGGAGCAGGGATGAACTATGGCTACACCTTC.

The J gene is TRBJ2-7, the V gene TRBV28, with TRBD2 matching over 12 bases. V was clipped by 5 bases and J by 4 bases; unmatched bases: 9. CDR3 size: 16 residues. Germline lookup yields CDR1 MDHEN and CDR2 SYDVKM. The CDR3 DNA is TGTGCCAGCAGTGTCTCTAGCGGGAGGGCCGTATACGAGCAGTACTTC. This gives the protein CASSVSSGRAVYEQYF.

The chain carries TRBV7-2 and TRBJ2-7, with 13 bases lining up with TRBD2. Germline CDR1 and CDR2: SGHTA and FQGNSA. J gave up 6 bases and V 7 bases, and 9 bases lay outside the gene matches. CDR3 length equals 15 residues. CDR3 residues: CASTPSLAGGGEQYF. CDR3 sequence (DNA): TGTGCCAGCACCCCATCACTAGCGGGAGGGGGCGAGCAGTACTTC.

This chain joins TRBV5-6 and TRBJ1-6, with D possibly TRBD1 on 6 matching bases. Per germline, CDR1 SGHDT and CDR2 YYEEEE. The CDR3 loop spans 14 amino acids. V was cut by 4 bases and J by 10 bases, with 15 bases left in between. This chain's CDR3 is CASSRGQAGSPLHF. DNA for the CDR3: TGTGCCAGCAGCCGGGGACAAGCCGGCTCACCCCTCCACTTT.

The V gene is TRBV6-5, the J gene TRBJ1-2, with D possibly being TRBD1 (5 bases). Germline loops: CDR1 MNHEY, CDR2 SVGAGI. Trimming cost V 8 bases and J 6 bases, with 10 bases left between them. CDR3 length: 11 amino acids. CDR3 amino acids: CASRRGDGYTF. CDR3 bases: TGTGCCAGCCGCCGGGGGGATGGCTACACCTTC.

The rearrangement links TRBV13 to TRBJ2-7, with D tentatively TRBD2 (5 bases). Germline V gives CDR1 PRHDT, CDR2 FYEKMQ (reference sequence). CDR3 length: 16 residues. V was cut by 5 bases and J by 9 bases, with 26 bases left in between. The CDR3 protein is CASSHYGRGGANGQYF. CDR3 nucleotide sequence: TGTGCCAGCAGCCACTACGGTCGAGGAGGCGCCAACGGGCAGTACTTC.

This rearrangement joins TRBV29-1 to TRBJ1-4, with D possibly TRBD1 on 5 matching bases. Germline V gene lookup returns CDR1 SQVTM and CDR2 ANQGSEA. The V and J ends lost 1 base and 8 bases respectively, with 17 bases between them. This CDR3 is 15 amino acids long. The CDR3 loop reads CSVEGGEGFGEKLFF. DNA of the CDR3: TGCAGCGTTGAAGGGGGGGAGGGTTTTGGAGAAAAACTGTTTTTT. The variable domain in full, completed from reference TRBV29-1 and TRBJ1-4, reads SAVISQKPSRDICQRGTSLTIQCQVDSQVTMMFWYRQQPGQSLTLIATANQGSEATYESGFVIDKFPISRPNLTFSTLTVSNMSPEDSSIYLCSVEGGEGFGEKLFFGSGTQLSVL.

The CDR3 nucleotides are TGTGCCAGTAGCCGTGCGGGGCAGAGAAGGGAAGCTTTCTTT. Translation gives CASSRAGQRREAFF. The rearrangement uses TRBV19 and TRBJ1-1, with a tentative D call TRBD1 (5 bases). This CDR3 spans 14 amino acids. Germline V CDR1 and CDR2: LNHDA, SQIVND (reference sequence). Trimming left V 6 bases short and J 8 bases short, with 19 bases between.

This chain joins TRBV23-1 and TRBJ2-1, with 8 bases lining up with TRBD2. TRBV23-1 is an ORF, with its function uncertain. V was pared by 6 bases and J by 0 bases, with 4 bases of the junction left unmatched. This CDR3 contains 15 residues. The CDR3: CASRLAAFSYNEQFF. The CDR3 nucleotides read TGCGCCAGCAGACTAGCGGCGTTCTCCTACAATGAGCAGTTCTTC.

A note on this clone: Other DNA sequences in the sample encode the same CDR3. The chain couples TRBV6-5 to TRBJ2-7; 9 bases are shared with TRBD1. Unmatched junction bases numbered 2, after V lost 2 bases and J lost 3 bases. Germline CDR1 and CDR2: MNHEY and SVGAGI. CDR3 length equals 14 residues. The CDR3 protein is CASSYETGGYEQYF. CDR3 DNA: TGTGCCAGCAGTTACGAGACAGGGGGCTACGAGCAGTACTTC.

This clone was seen once. The chain recombines TRBV6-1 with TRBJ1-2; D may be TRBD1 (6 bases). The CDR3 has 15 amino acids. The germline CDR1 and CDR2 sequences are MNHNS and SASEGT. The V end was cut by 2 bases, the J end by 4 bases, with 14 bases between. The CDR3 region is CASSERGGGSYGYTF. DNA for the CDR3: TGTGCCAGCAGTGAACGGGGAGGGGGGTCCTATGGCTACACCTTC.

Of note for this clone: One end of the junction varies from germline; a read error may be responsible. The gene calls are TRBV7-9 and TRBJ1-3; unclear D gene. Germline V gene lookup returns CDR1 SEHNR and CDR2 FQNEAQ (reference sequence). This CDR3 spans 17 amino acids. The CDR3 loop reads CSSSLGIEEAWGNTIYF. Here the CDR3 DNA reads TGTTCCAGCAGCTTAGGGATTGAGGAGGCGTGGGGAAACACCATATATTTT. The whole variable domain, filled in from reference TRBV7-9 and TRBJ1-3, reads DTGVSQNPRHKITKRGQNVTFRCDPISEHNRLYWYRQTLGQGPEFLTYFQNEAQLEKSRLLSDRFSAERPKGSFSTLEIQRTEQGDSAMYLCSSSLGIEEAWGNTIYFGEGSWLTVV.

The chain uses TRBV10-3 and TRBJ2-1, with 10 bases that match TRBD2. V was clipped by 11 bases and J by 6 bases; unmatched bases: 4. This CDR3 has 12 residues. Germline CDR1 is ENHRY and CDR2 is SYGVKD. This CDR3 reads CASQREGNEQFF. The CDR3 coding sequence is TGTGCCTCCCAGCGGGAGGGCAATGAGCAGTTCTTC.

The J gene is TRBJ2-1, the V gene TRBV11-2; 7 bases match TRBD2. V shed 3 bases and J 7 bases; nucleotides not matched to a gene: 12. CDR1 is SGHAT and CDR2 is FQNNGV in the germline V gene. CDR3 length: 16 residues. CDR3: CASSFYGGGPSNEQFF. For the CDR3, the DNA is TGTGCCAGCAGCTTTTACGGGGGAGGGCCCTCTAATGAGCAGTTCTTC.

This chain links TRBV13 with TRBJ2-2; no clear D gene. V was shortened by 2 bases and J by 0 bases, with 10 bases between the two germline ends. This CDR3 is built from 16 residues. Germline CDR1 and CDR2: PRHDT and FYEKMQ (reference sequence). The CDR3 nucleotides read TGTGCCAGCAGCTTAAACGGGTACGCGAACACCGGGGAGCTGTTTTTT. Translated, it gives CASSLNGYANTGELFF.

This sequence joins TRBV13 and TRBJ1-5; D ambiguous. CDR3 length: 15 amino acids. Germline CDR1 and CDR2: PRHDT and FYEKMQ (reference sequence). V lost 4 bases, J lost 3 bases, and 13 bases lay in between. Here the CDR3 DNA reads TGTGCCAGCAGCTCCGGGAGGGCCGTCAATCAGCCCCAGCATTTT. Its translation is CASSSGRAVNQPQHF.

V usage is TRBV29-1 and J usage is TRBJ1-4; no firm D call. The CDR3 extends over 14 amino acids. V was cut by 5 bases and J by 0 bases, with 10 bases left in between. The germline CDR1 and CDR2 sequences are SQVTM and ANQGSEA. Here the CDR3 DNA reads TGCAGCGTTAGAAAGGGAGCAACTAATGAAAAACTGTTTTTT. This codes for CSVRKGATNEKLFF.

The V call is TRBV11-3, the J call TRBJ2-3; D call uncertain. The CDR3 spans 13 residues. The germline V and J ends were trimmed by 1 base and 2 bases, with 4 bases remaining between them. CDR1 is SGHNT, CDR2 YENEEA, per germline. CDR3 protein: CASSLGHTDTQYF. The DNA of the CDR3 is TGTGCCAGCAGCTTAGGACACACAGATACGCAGTATTTT.

The chain combines TRBV14 with TRBJ2-6; D is unresolved. Germline V gene sequence: CDR1 SGHDN, CDR2 FVKESK. Trimming took off 5 bases at V and 0 bases at J, with 23 bases between the two ends. The CDR3 loop spans 20 amino acids. The DNA for the CDR3 is TGTGCCAGCAGCGGCCGCCGGGTTCTCGAGCCTCCCTCTGGGGCCAACGTCCTGACTTTC. Translating gives CASSGRRVLEPPSGANVLTF.

The rearrangement joins TRBV29-1 to TRBJ1-1, with TRBD1 matching 9 bases. J gave up 5 bases and V 7 bases, and 8 bases lay outside the gene matches. Germline CDR1 is SQVTM and CDR2 is ANQGSEA. The CDR3 is 13 residues long. This chain's CDR3 is CSARTGEETEAFF. CDR3 DNA sequence: TGCAGCGCCCGGACAGGGGAGGAGACTGAAGCTTTCTTT.

CDR3 in DNA: TGTGCCAGCACTGCGGGACGGATCTATGGCTACACCTTC. This sequence encodes CASTAGRIYGYTF. This rearrangement joins TRBV6-5 to TRBJ1-2; D may be TRBD1 (5 bases). This CDR3 comprises 13 residues. Germline lookup yields CDR1 MNHEY and CDR2 SVGAGI. The germline V and J ends were trimmed by 7 bases and 4 bases, with 13 bases remaining between them.

In this sample, this clone turned up a few times. Here the CDR3 DNA reads TGTGCCAGCAGCTACCGCCGGGACAGGGGCAATCAGCCCCAGCATTTT. This sequence encodes CASSYRRDRGNQPQHF. The chain has TRBV5-6 and TRBJ1-5; 9 bases agree with TRBD1. V trimming: 3 bases; J trimming: 2 bases; junction bases outside the gene matches: 6. Germline CDR1 and CDR2: SGHDT and YYEEEE. CDR3 length equals 16 residues.

This chain joins TRBV29-1 and TRBJ2-5, with D maybe TRBD1 (5 bases). Germline lookup yields CDR1 SQVTM and CDR2 ANQGSEA. The V end lost 6 bases, the J end lost 4 bases, and 12 bases lay between the germline ends. CDR3 length: 12 residues. The CDR3 region is CSVGQGGETQYF. Here the CDR3 DNA reads TGCAGCGTCGGGCAGGGTGGAGAGACCCAGTACTTC.

This clone was observed a single time. This sequence joins TRBV7-6 and TRBJ2-5; 12 nucleotides match TRBD2. This CDR3 is built from 18 residues. The V gene's germline CDR1 is SGHVS and CDR2 FNYEAQ. J was trimmed by 5 bases and V by 1 base; bases with no gene match: 11. The CDR3 region has the DNA TGTGCCAGCAGCTTAGATCTAGCGGGAGGGGGTTTTTGGGAGACCCAGTACTTC. Translating gives CASSLDLAGGGFWETQYF.

This rearrangement joins TRBV11-2 to TRBJ2-1; 13 nucleotides align to TRBD2. The V gene end was trimmed by 3 bases and the J gene end by 9 bases; junction bases not matched to a gene: 14. Germline-derived CDR1 and CDR2 are SGHAT and FQNNGV. CDR3 length: 18 amino acids. This chain's CDR3 is CASSLTLTSGRYWSEQFF. The CDR3, as DNA: TGTGCCAGCAGCTTGACCTTGACTAGCGGGAGGTATTGGAGTGAGCAGTTCTTC.

This sequence joins TRBV27 and TRBJ2-7, with 12 bases lining up with TRBD2. Germline V lookup: CDR1 MNHEY, CDR2 SMNVEV (reference sequence). CDR3 length: 17 residues. V lost 5 bases and J lost 3; bases outside the gene matches: 11. CDR3 loop: CASSTIRTSGDLYEQYF. CDR3 nucleotides: TGTGCCAGCAGTACAATCCGGACTAGCGGGGATCTCTACGAGCAGTACTTC.

This clone was detected only once. This rearrangement joins TRBV19 to TRBJ2-1; 9 bases are shared with TRBD2. This CDR3 has 14 amino acids. Germline V gives CDR1 LNHDA, CDR2 SQIVND (reference sequence). After removal of 1 base from V and 12 bases from J, the junction contained 7 bases not matched to a gene. The CDR3 is CASSIGGRVGVQFF. CDR3 nucleotides: TGTGCCAGTAGTATAGGCGGGAGGGTCGGTGTGCAGTTCTTC.

The genes are TRBV5-1 and TRBJ2-5; TRBD2 matches 10 bases. Trimming at V came to 3 bases and at J to 1 base, leaving 6 bases not matched to a gene. Germline V gene data show CDR1 as SGHRS and CDR2 as YFSETQ. The CDR3 sequence is 16 residues long. CDR3 bases: TGCGCCAGCAGCTGGGGACTAGCGAGGGGCCAAGAGACCCAGTACTTC. Encoded protein: CASSWGLARGQETQYF.